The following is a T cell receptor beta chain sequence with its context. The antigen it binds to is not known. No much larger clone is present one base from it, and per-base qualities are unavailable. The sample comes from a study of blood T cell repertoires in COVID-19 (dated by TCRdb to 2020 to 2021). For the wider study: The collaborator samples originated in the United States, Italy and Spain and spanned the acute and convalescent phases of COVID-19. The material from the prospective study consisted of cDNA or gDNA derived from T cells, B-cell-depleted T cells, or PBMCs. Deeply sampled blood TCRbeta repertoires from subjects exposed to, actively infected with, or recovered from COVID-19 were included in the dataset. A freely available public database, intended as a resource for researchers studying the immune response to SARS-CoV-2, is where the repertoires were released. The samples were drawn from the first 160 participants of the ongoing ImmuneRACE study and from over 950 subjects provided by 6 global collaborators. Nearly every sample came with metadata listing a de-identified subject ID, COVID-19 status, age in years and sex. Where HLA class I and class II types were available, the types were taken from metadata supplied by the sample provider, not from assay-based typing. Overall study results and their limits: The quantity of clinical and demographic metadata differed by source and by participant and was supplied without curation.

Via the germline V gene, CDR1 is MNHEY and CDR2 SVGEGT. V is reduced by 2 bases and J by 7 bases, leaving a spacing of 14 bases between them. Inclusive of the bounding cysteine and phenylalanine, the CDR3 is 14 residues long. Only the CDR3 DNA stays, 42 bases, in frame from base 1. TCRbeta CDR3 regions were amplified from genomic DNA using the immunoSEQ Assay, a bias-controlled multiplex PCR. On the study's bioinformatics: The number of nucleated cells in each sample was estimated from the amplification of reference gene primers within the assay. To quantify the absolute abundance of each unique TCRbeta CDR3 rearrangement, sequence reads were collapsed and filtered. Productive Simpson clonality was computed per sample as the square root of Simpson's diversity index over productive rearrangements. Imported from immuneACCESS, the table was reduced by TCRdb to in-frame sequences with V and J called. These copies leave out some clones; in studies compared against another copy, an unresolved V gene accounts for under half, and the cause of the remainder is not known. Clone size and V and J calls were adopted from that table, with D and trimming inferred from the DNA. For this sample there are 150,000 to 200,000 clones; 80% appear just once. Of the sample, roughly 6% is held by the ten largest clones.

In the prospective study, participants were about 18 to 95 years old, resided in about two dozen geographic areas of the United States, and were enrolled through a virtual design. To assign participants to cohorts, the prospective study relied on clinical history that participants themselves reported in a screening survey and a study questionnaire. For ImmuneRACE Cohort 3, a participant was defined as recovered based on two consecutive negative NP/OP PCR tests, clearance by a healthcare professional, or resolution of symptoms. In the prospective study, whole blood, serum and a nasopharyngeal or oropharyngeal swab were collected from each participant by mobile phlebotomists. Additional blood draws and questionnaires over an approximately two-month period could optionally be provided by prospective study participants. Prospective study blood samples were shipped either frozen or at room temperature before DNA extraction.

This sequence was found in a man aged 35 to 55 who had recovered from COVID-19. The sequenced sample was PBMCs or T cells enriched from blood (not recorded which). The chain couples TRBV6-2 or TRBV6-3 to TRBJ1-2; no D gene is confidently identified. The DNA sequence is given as TGTGCCAGCAGTTACGGCACCCTTACGGGTGGCTACACCTTC. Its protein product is CASSYGTLTGGYTF.